One T cell receptor (beta chain) is described in this entry. The antigen remains unidentified. Germline lookup yields CDR1 SGHRS and CDR2 YFSETQ. CDR3 length equals 13 residues. Trimming cost V 1 base and J 6 bases, with 9 bases left between them. This sample stems from a study of metastatic and nonmetastatic thyroid tumors. General study results and limits: It was reportedly found that TCR beta diversity was significantly higher in malignant thyroid tumors than in benign nodules, a difference seen in both blood and tumor samples.

Ahead of thyroid surgery, no patient had received treatment of any kind. TCRdb re-processed the PCR reads through MiXCR. The sample contains tens of thousands of clones, just under 25% of which appear only once. Sequenced sample: blood. V and J are TRBV5-1 and TRBJ2-3; D might be TRBD2 (5 bases). The origin of this receptor is a female donor with papillary thyroid cancer or a benign thyroid nodule (not recorded which). Some clones in this sample may be carry-over from other donors' samples. CDR3 sequence (DNA): TGCGCCAGCAGCTTGAACGGGGTGGATACGCAGTATTTT. Its translation: CASSLNGVDTQYF.